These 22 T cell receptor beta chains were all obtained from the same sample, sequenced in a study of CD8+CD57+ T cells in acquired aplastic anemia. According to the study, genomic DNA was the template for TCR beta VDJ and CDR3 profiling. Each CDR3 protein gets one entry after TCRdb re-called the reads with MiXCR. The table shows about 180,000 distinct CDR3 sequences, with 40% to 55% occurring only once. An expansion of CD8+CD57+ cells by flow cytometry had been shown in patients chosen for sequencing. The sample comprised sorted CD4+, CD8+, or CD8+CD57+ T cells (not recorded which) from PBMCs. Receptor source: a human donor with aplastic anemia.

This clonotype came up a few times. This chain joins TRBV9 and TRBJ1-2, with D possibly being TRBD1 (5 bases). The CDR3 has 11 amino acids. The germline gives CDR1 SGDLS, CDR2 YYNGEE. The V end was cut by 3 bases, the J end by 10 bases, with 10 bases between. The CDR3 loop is CASSEQVAYTF. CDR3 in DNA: TGTGCCAGCAGCGAACAGGTTGCCTACACCTTC.

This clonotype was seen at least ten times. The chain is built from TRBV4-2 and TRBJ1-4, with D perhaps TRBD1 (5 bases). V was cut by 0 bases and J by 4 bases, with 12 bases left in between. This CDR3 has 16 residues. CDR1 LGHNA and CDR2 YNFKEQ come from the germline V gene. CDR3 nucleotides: TGTGCCAGCAGCCAAGATGGCGGGGCGAATAATGAAAAACTGTTTTTT. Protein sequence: CASSQDGGANNEKLFF.

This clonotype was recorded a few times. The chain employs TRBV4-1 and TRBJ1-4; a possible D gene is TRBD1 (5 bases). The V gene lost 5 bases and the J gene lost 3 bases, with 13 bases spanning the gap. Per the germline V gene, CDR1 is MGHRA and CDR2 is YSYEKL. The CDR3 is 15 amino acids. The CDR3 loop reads CASSSPGRSNEKLFF. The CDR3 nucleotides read TGCGCCAGCAGCAGTCCGGGACGTTCTAATGAAAAACTGTTTTTT.

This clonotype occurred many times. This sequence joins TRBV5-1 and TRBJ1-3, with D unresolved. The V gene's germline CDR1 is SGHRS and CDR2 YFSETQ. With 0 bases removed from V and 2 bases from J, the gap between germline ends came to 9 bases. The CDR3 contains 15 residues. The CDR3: CASSLGAATGNTIYF. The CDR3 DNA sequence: TGCGCCAGCAGCTTGGGGGCAGCAACTGGAAACACCATATATTTT.

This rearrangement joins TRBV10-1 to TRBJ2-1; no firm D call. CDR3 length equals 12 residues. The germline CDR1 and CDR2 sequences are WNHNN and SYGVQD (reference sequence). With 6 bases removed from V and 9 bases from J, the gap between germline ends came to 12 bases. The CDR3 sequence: CASSRGSAEQFF. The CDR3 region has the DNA TGCGCCAGCAGCCGTGGGTCGGCTGAGCAGTTCTTC.

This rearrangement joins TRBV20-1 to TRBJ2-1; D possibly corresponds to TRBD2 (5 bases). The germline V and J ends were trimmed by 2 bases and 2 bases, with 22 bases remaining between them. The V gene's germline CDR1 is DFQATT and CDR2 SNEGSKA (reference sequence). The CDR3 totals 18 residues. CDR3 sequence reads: CSARPNLGGSYTYNEQFF. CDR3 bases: TGCAGTGCTAGACCCAATTTGGGTGGGAGTTATACCTACAATGAGCAGTTCTTC.

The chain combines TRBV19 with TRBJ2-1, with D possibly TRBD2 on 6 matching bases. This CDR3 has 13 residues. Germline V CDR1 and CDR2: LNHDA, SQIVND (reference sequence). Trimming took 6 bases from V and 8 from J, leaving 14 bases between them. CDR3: CASSLSGLDEQFF. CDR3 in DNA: TGTGCCAGTAGCCTGAGCGGGTTGGATGAGCAGTTCTTC.

CDR3 amino acids: CSERRGASGYNEQFF. The CDR3 DNA reads TGCAGCGAGCGCCGGGGGGCTAGCGGGTACAATGAGCAGTTCTTC. V usage is TRBV29-1 and J usage is TRBJ2-1; 8 bases are shared with TRBD2. In germline, CDR1 is SQVTM, CDR2 ANQGSEA. This CDR3 contains 15 residues. V lost 7 bases to trimming and J lost 4 bases; unmatched junction nucleotides: 12.

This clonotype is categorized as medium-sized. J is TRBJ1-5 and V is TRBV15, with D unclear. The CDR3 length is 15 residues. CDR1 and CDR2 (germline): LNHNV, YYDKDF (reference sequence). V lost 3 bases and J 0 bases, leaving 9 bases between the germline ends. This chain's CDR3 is CATSSDGSSNQPQHF. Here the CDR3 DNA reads TGTGCCACCAGCAGCGACGGGTCTAGCAATCAGCCCCAGCATTTT.

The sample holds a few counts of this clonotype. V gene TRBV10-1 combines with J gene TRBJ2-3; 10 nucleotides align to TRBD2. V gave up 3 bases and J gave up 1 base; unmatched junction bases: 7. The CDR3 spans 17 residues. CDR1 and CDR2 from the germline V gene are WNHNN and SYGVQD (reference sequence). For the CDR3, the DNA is TGCGCCAGCAGTGAAGCGGGAGGGATAGTCGGCACAGATACGCAGTATTTT. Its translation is CASSEAGGIVGTDTQYF.

The CDR3 is CSATTSLGQETQYF. The CDR3 region has the DNA TGCAGTGCGACGACTAGTTTGGGTCAAGAGACCCAGTACTTC. The chain has TRBV20-1 and TRBJ2-5; TRBD2 might be the D (6 bases). The CDR3 runs to 14 residues. CDR1 and CDR2 from the germline V gene are DFQATT and SNEGSKA (reference sequence). Trimming stripped 6 bases from V and 2 bases from J, with 16 bases between.

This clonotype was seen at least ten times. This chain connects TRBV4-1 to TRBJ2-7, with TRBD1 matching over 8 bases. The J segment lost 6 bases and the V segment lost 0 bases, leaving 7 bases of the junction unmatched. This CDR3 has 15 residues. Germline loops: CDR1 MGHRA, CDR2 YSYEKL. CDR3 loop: CASSQEQGGRGEQYF. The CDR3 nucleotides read TGCGCCAGCAGCCAAGAACAGGGGGGAAGAGGCGAGCAGTACTTC.

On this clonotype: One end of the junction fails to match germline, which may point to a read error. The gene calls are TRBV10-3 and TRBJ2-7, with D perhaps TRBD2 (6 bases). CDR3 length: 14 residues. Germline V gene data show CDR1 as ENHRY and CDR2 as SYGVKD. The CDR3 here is CASSESGTPNEQYF. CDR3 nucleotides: TGTGCCAGCAGTGAGTCAGGGACTCCTAACGAGCAGTACTTC.

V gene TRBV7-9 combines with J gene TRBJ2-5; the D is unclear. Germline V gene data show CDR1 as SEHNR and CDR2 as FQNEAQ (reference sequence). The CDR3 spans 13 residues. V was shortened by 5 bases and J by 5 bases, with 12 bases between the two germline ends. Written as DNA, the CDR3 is TGTGCCAGCAGCAAGGGATTTTGGGAGACCCAGTACTTC. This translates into CASSKGFWETQYF.

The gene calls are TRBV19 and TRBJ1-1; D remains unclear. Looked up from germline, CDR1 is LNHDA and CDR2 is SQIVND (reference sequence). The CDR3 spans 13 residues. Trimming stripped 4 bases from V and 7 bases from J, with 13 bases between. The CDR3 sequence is CASSTDPVSEAFF. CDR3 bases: TGTGCCAGTAGTACTGACCCGGTAAGTGAAGCTTTCTTT.

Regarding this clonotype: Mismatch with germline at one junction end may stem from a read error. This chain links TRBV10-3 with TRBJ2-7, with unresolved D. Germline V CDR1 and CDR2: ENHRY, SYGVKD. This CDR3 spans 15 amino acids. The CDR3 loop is CASSLRWNSPYEQYF. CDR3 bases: TGTGCCAGCAGTTTGAGGTGGAACAGCCCCTACGAGCAGTACTTC.

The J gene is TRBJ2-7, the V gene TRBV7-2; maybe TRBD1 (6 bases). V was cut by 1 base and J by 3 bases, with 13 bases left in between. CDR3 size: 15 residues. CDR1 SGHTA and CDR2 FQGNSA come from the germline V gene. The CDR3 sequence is CASSLGSGRGYEQYF. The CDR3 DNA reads TGTGCCAGCAGCTTAGGTTCCGGCAGGGGCTACGAGCAGTACTTC.

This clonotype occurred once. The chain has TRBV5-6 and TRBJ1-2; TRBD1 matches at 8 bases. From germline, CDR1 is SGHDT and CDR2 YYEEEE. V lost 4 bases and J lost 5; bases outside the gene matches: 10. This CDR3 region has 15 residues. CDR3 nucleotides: TGTGCCAGCAGCCAGGCCGGACAGGGAATTTATGGCTACACCTTC. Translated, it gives CASSQAGQGIYGYTF.

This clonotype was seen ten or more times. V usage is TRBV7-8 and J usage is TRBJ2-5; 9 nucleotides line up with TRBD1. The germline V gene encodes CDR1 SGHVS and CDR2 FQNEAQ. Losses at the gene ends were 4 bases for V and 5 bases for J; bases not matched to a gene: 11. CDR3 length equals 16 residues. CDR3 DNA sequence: TGTGCCAGCAGCTCAGCGATGGGACAGGGAAGGGAGACCCAGTACTTC. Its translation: CASSSAMGQGRETQYF.

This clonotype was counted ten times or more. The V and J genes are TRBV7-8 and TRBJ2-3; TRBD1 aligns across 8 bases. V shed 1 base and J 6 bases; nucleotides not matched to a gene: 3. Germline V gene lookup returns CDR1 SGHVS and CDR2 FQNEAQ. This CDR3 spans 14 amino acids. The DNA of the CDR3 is TGTGCCAGCAGCTTAGTACAGGGGGGCGATACGCAGTATTTT. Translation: CASSLVQGGDTQYF.

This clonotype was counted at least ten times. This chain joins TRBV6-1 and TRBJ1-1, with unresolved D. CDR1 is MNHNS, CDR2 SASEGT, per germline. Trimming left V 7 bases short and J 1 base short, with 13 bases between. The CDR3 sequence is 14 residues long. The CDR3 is CASNHAGKNTEAFF. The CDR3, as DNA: TGTGCCAGCAACCATGCCGGGAAGAACACTGAAGCTTTCTTT.

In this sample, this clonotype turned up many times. This CDR3 reads CASRPGPASGGQETQYF. CDR3 DNA sequence: TGTGCCAGTAGACCGGGGCCCGCTAGCGGGGGTCAAGAGACCCAGTACTTC. This rearrangement joins TRBV19 to TRBJ2-5; the match to TRBD2 covers 10 bases. This CDR3 is built from 17 residues. V gave up 6 bases and J gave up 2 bases; unmatched junction bases: 12. Germline CDR1 is LNHDA and CDR2 is SQIVND (reference sequence).